The 2 T cell receptor beta chains presented below share a single source sample, sequenced in a study of T-cell reconstitution after alpha-beta-depleted transplantation in children. Unique molecular identifiers were used in preparing the TCRbeta library. From the PCR reads, TCRdb called clonotypes with MiXCR, one entry per CDR3 protein. The repertoire holds some 240,000 distinct CDR3 sequences, more than 7.5% seen once, with around 5.1% in the top ten. This specimen consisted of PBMCs from the stem cell graft donor, obtained from the stem cell graft. These TCRs come from a human donor who donated a stem cell graft to a child with SCID.

V usage is TRBV20-1 and J usage is TRBJ2-2; 9 bases are a match to TRBD1. Trimming at V came to 7 bases and at J to 4 bases, leaving 10 bases not matched to a gene. CDR3 length equals 15 residues. CDR1 and CDR2 (germline): DFQATT, SNEGSKA (reference sequence). The CDR3 nucleotides are TGCAGTGTCGTCCTCCGGGACAGGGCCACCGGGGAGCTGTTTTTT. This encodes CSVVLRDRATGELFF.

This clonotype was observed many times. V usage is TRBV2 and J usage is TRBJ2-1, with 7 bases that match TRBD2. The CDR3 consists of 17 residues. Losses at the gene ends were 7 bases for V and 5 bases for J; bases not matched to a gene: 17. Germline CDR1 reads SNHLY; CDR2 reads FYNNEI. The CDR3 loop reads CASMSRGVLSRNNEQFF. Written as DNA, the CDR3 is TGTGCCAGCATGTCTCGGGGGGTTTTATCTCGTAACAATGAGCAGTTCTTC.